This T cell receptor beta chain was identified during a study of CXCR3-negative and CXCR3-positive naive CD8 T cells (dated by TCRdb to about 2019). Notes on the research overall: In total, 120 million to 150 million TRB reads were obtained, corresponding to roughly 1.5 +/- 0.3 million reads per library. Diversity and physicochemical repertoire analyses covered around 10 donors pooled from two independent experiments. The TRBV-TRBJ cluster analysis covered naive subsets from 5 donors and memory cells from 3 donors. Points the paper makes about the study in general: Compared with CXCR3-negative naive cells, CXCR3-positive naive cells had TRB CDR3s with higher hydrophobicity (lower Kidera factor 4), lower energy, and higher strength and volume indices. CXCR3 expression partially decreased after cryopreservation, so most assays used freshly isolated PBMCs. TRBV-TRBJ usage was similar between naive CXCR3-negative and CXCR3-positive cells from the same donor, while memory cells showed distinct patterns. Repertoire diversity was comparably high in both naive subsets but much lower in memory CD8+ T cells. Because surface CD5, which is linked to self-reactivity in mice, was comparable between the naive subsets, TCR interaction strength was also inferred from TRB CDR3 physicochemical properties.

The CDR3 measures 13 amino acids from cysteine to phenylalanine. No nucleotide data were recorded. In the germline V gene, CDR1 corresponds to ENHRY and CDR2 to SYGVKD. The instrument was a NextSeq 550. The Human TCR Profiling Kit (MiLaboratory) was used to make UMI-labeled 5' RACE TRB cDNA libraries. The full amount of extracted RNA was used for cDNA synthesis, and the full amount of resulting cDNA was used for PCR amplification. Libraries were prepared in parallel using an identical number of PCR cycles. In the authors' own workflow: About 49,000 +/- 11,000 unique UMI-labeled TRB cDNA molecules per library were extracted with MIGEC and MiXCR, with at least two reads per UMI required. On average, each library contained 40,000 +/- 10,000 functional in-frame TRB CDR3 nucleotide clonotypes without stop codons. After each sample was downsampled to 5000 UMI-labeled TRB molecules, VDJtools was used to calculate diversity metrics such as normalized Shannon-Wiener and Chao1. Clonotype-size-weighted physicochemical properties of the central five CDR3 residues (interaction energy, strength, volume and Kidera factor 4) were computed in VDJtools. Reprocessed by TCRdb, the reads give a single entry per CDR3 protein sequence, without DNA. The V and J calls and clone size come from TCRdb's table, not from the authors' own analysis. This sample's table contains roughly 110,000 distinct CDR3 sequences. Roughly 0.4% of the sample is taken by the ten largest.

Each CD8+ T cell subset was flow-sorted in triplicate, and some 310,000 cells per subset were placed directly into RLT lysis buffer. Naive CD8+ T cells were defined stringently as CD45RO-CCR7+CD27+CD95- to exclude memory contaminants. Peripheral blood mononuclear cells were isolated from buffy coats using standard density gradient centrifugation. A FACSAria III was used to flow-sort naive CD8+ T cells into CXCR3-negative and CXCR3-positive populations. An RNeasy Mini Kit was used to extract total RNA from the sorted cells. With regard to this clonotype: Which antigen it targets is not known.

The receptor was isolated from a human donor in good health. Some clones in this sample may be carry-over from other donors' samples. Sequencing was carried out using naive CXCR3+ CD8+ T cells from blood. The cell subset or site label corresponds to: CD45RO-CCR7+CD27+CD95- naive CD8+ T cells expressing CXCR3 (TNR3+). The V gene is TRBV10-3 and the J gene is TRBJ1-2; there is no DNA to check the TCRdb D call of TRBD1. The CDR3: CASQGAEHYGYTF.